What follows describes a single T cell receptor (beta chain). Authors' data handling: Cell counts per sample came from amplifying reference gene primers. Assay: immunoSEQ multiplex PCR; the TCRdb copy retains only in-frame clones and omits some. V, J and clone size were drawn from that table, and D and trimming were deduced from the DNA. Here the sample spans some 140,000 clones, roughly four fifths being singletons. These data come from a study of blood T cell repertoires in COVID-19. The sequencing input was peripheral blood. This sequence was found in a man older than 75 with acute or convalescent COVID-19.

The CDR3 nucleotides read TGCGCCAGCAGCGTGCAGGGATCCGATGGCTACACCTTC. Translated, it gives CASSVQGSDGYTF. The V call is TRBV5-1, the J call TRBJ1-2; the D gene is possibly TRBD1 (5 bases). This CDR3 spans 13 amino acids. CDR1 is SGHRS and CDR2 is YFSETQ in the germline V gene. Trimming removed 4 bases at V and 6 bases at J, with 13 bases between.